This TCR beta chain came from a study of blood T cell repertoires in COVID-19 (dated by TCRdb to the early 2020s). At the level of the whole study: Collaborator samples came from the United States, Italy and Spain and covered acute and convalescent phases of COVID-19. A freely available public database, intended as a resource for researchers studying the immune response to SARS-CoV-2, is where the repertoires were released. Nearly every sample came with metadata listing a de-identified subject ID, COVID-19 status, age in years and sex. Samples were obtained from the ongoing ImmuneRACE study (first 160 participants) and from 950 to 1,500 subjects provided by 6 global collaborators. Where HLA class I and class II types were available, the types were taken from metadata supplied by the sample provider, not from assay-based typing. The dataset comprised deeply sampled blood TCRbeta repertoires from subjects exposed to, actively infected with, or recovered from COVID-19. The material from the prospective study consisted of cDNA or gDNA derived from T cells, B-cell-depleted T cells, or PBMCs.

TCRbeta CDR3 regions were amplified from genomic DNA by means of the immunoSEQ Assay, a bias-controlled multiplex PCR. In the original analysis: The number of nucleated cells in each sample was estimated by amplification of reference gene primers within the assay. To quantify the absolute abundance of each unique TCRbeta CDR3 rearrangement, sequence reads were collapsed and filtered. Productive Simpson clonality was computed per sample as the square root of Simpson's diversity index over productive rearrangements. TCRdb limited this immuneACCESS table to in-frame rearrangements with V and J called. A share of clones is missing; checked studies link under half to unresolved V genes, and the rest is unexplained. The V and J calls and clone size were taken over from that table, and D and trimming were inferred from the DNA. A total of about 59,000 clones appear in this sample, about 90% of them only once. Clones ranked in the top ten supply more than 4.5% of the sample.

Whole blood was collected in K2EDTA tubes by collaborating institutions according to the institutions' own protocols. For TCRbeta analysis, collaborators shipped samples as frozen whole blood, isolated PBMCs, or DNA extracted from either of those sample types. Worth noting for this clone: Its antigen specificity is not known. No qualities accompany the bases; no much larger clone lies one base away.

Here is what the overall study found, with its caveats: The amount of clinical and demographic metadata varied by source and participant and was provided uncurated.

The CDR3, from cysteine to phenylalanine, totals 15 residues. This entry keeps only the CDR3 DNA: 45 bases, framed from base 1. The germline V gene supplies CDR1 SGHTA and CDR2 FQGNSA. Trimming costs V 3 bases and J 0 bases, and their ends lie 8 bases apart. The clonotype was recovered from a man older than 75 in a cohort sampled during active COVID-19. Sequenced: peripheral blood. Rearrangement joined TRBV7-2 to TRBJ1-4, and TRBD1 may be the D gene, going by 6 matching bases. Here is the DNA: TGTGCCAGCAGCTTGGGACATACAACTAATGAAAAACTGTTTTTT. Its translation is CASSLGHTTNEKLFF.